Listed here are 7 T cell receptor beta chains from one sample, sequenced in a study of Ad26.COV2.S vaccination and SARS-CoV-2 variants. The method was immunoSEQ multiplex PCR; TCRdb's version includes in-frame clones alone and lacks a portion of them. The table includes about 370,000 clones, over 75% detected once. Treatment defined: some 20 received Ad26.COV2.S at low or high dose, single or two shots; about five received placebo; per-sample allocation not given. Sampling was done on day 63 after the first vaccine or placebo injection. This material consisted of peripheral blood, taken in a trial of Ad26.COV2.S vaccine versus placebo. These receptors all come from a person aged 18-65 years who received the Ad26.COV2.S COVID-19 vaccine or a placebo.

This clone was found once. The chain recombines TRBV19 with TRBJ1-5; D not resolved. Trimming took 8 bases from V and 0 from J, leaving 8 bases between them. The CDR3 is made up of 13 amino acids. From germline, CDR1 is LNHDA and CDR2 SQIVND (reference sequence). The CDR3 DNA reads TGTGCCAGTTGCTTTGGTAGCAATCAGCCCCAGCATTTT. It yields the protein CASCFGSNQPQHF. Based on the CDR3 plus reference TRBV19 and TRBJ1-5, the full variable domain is DGGITQSPKYLFRKEGQNVTLSCEQNLNHDAMYWYRQDPGQGLRLIYYSQIVNDFQKGDIAEGYSVSREKKESFPLTVTSAQKNPTAFYLCASCFGSNQPQHFGDGTRLSIL.

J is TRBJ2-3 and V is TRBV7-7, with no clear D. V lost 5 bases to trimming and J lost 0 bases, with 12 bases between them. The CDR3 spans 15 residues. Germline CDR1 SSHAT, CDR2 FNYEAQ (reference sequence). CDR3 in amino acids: CASSPGTSSTDTQYF. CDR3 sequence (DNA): TGTGCCAGCAGCCCAGGAACTTCTAGCACAGATACGCAGTATTTT.

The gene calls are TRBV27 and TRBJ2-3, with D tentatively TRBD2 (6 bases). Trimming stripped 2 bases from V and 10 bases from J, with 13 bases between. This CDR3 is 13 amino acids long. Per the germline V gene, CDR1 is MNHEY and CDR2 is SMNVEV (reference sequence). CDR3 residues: CASSLSGERAQYF. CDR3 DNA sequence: TGTGCCAGCAGTTTAAGTGGGGAGCGGGCGCAGTATTTT.

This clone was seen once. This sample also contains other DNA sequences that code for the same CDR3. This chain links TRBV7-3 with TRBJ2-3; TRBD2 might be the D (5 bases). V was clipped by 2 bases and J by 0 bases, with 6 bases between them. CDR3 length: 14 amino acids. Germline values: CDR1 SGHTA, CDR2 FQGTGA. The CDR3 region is CASSLRGSTDTQYF. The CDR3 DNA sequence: TGTGCCAGCAGCTTACGGGGAAGCACAGATACGCAGTATTTT.

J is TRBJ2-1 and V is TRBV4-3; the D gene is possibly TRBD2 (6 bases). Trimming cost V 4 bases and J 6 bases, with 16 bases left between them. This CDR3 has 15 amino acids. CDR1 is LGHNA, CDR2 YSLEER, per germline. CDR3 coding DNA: TGCGCCAGCAGCCCAGGGCTGGGGGAGGCCAATGAGCAGTTCTTC. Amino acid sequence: CASSPGLGEANEQFF.

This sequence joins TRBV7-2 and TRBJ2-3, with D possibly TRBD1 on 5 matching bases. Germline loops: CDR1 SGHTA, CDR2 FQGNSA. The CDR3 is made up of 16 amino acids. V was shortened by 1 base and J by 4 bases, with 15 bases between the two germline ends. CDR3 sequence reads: CASSLVARGSADTQYF. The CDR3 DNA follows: TGTGCCAGCAGCTTAGTTGCTAGGGGTAGTGCAGATACGCAGTATTTT.

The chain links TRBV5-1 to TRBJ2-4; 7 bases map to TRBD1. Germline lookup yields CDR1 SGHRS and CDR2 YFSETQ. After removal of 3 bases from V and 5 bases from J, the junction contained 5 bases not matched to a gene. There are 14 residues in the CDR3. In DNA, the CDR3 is TGCGCCAGCAGCTCCGGGGACAGTCAAAACATTCAGTACTTC. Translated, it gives CASSSGDSQNIQYF.